This is a list of T cell receptor beta chains from one sample in a study of shared clonotypes between healthy human individuals. Profiling relied on immunoSEQ multiplex PCR, and the TCRdb table lists in-frame clones only, not all of them. The data contain hundreds of thousands of clones, 95% to 98% of them singletons. Sequencing was carried out using naive CD8+ T cells sorted from blood. Receptor source: a man younger than 45 in good health. CDR3s leave out the opening cysteine and the closing phenylalanine or tryptophan.

CDR3 length	V gene	J gene	CDR3 protein
12	TRBV28	TRBJ2-5	ASSPDSYQETQY
14	TRBV11-2	TRBJ1-1	ASSFGRVSGRIEAF
11	TRBV9	TRBJ2-3	ASSGQVTDTQY
16	TRBV7-9	TRBJ2-1	ASRGIAGVVGGLNEQF
14	TRBV4-1	TRBJ2-1	ASSQVTAGAYNEQF
14	TRBV4-1	TRBJ2-1	ASSQEGVGTSGEQF
12	TRBV7-9	TRBJ1-1	ASSPLGGAGEAF
17	TRBV19	TRBJ2-7	ASSIILTTEERSSYEQY
12	TRBV7-2	TRBJ1-4	ASSLTGPNEKLF
14	TRBV21-1	TRBJ2-7	ASSKDGPNVDYEQY
14	TRBV6-5	TRBJ2-7	ASSYSMTVVYYEQY
13	TRBV7-2	TRBJ1-1	ASRKPGRPNTEAF
11	TRBV27	TRBJ2-1	ASSFSTGREQF
11	TRBV27	TRBJ2-7	ASSLGPSWEQY
16	TRBV4-3	TRBJ1-5	ASSHHFDRVYSNQPQH
12	TRBV7-2	TRBJ2-3	ASSLEGLSDTQY
11	TRBV14	TRBJ2-3	ASSQGNADTQY
17	TRBV10-3	TRBJ2-3	AISESLAGGTTSTDTQY
11	TRBV5-6	TRBJ2-4	ASSLDRVDIQY
12	TRBV25-1	TRBJ2-7	ASSDRDSSYEQY
10	TRBV14	TRBJ1-5	ASSQDRQPQH
12	TRBV27	TRBJ2-7	ASSLGRAVAEQY
13	TRBV27	TRBJ2-1	ASSPYRLGINEQF
13	TRBV5-1	TRBJ1-3	ASSSGQSSGNTIY
14	TRBV7-2	TRBJ2-2	ASSFSQGAGTGELF
12	TRBV13	TRBJ2-3	ASSLELRADTQY
13	TRBV19	TRBJ2-7	ASSKDRGRSYEQY
12	TRBV5-6	TRBJ2-7	ASSLVGLVFEQY
12	TRBV5-1	TRBJ2-1	ASSPSLGGSEQF
9	TRBV29-1	TRBJ2-2	SIRDTGELF
11	TRBV30	TRBJ1-5	ALGVGPNQPQH
14	TRBV15	TRBJ2-7	ATSRDQGTVAYEQY
13	TRBV4-1	TRBJ1-3	ASSQAQGAGNTIY
13	TRBV4-1	TRBJ2-7	ASSQIFLKAYEQY
15	TRBV9	TRBJ2-7	ASSVYPQDPGGYEQY
11	TRBV28	TRBJ1-1	ASSNRMNTEAF
11	TRBV7-9	TRBJ2-7	ASSSGTRDEQY
13	TRBV29-1	TRBJ2-7	SVEDQHTLENEQY
13	TRBV7-9	TRBJ2-7	ASSGSGTSTYEQY
13	TRBV5-8	TRBJ2-3	ASSFGQVGTDTQY
9	TRBV6-5	TRBJ2-3	ASRVADTQY
10	TRBV7-9	TRBJ2-3	ASSLAGTTQY